This T cell receptor (beta chain) originates from a study of T cell responses to AZD1222 COVID-19 vaccine. Findings and caveats of the study: Spike-specific TCR breadth and depth were elevated following two AZD1222 doses.

A note on this clone: Its target is not known.

Sequencing was performed with immunoSEQ multiplex PCR; in TCRdb, only in-frame clones are kept and a portion is missing. The sample lists around 130,000 clones, about 90% occurring once. This clonotype originated in an adult who received the AZD1222 COVID-19 vaccine. The specimen was peripheral blood, collected 28 days after the second AZD1222 dose.

Here the CDR3 reads CASRDDSVYGYTF. The CDR3 DNA follows: TGTGCCAGCAGGGATGATAGCGTCTATGGCTACACCTTC. The V gene is TRBV6-4, the J gene TRBJ1-2; D not resolved. Trimming took 6 bases from V and 4 from J, leaving 12 bases between them. There are 13 residues in the CDR3. Germline CDR1 MRHNA, CDR2 SNTAGT.